Each of the 27 T cell receptor beta chains below was sequenced from the same sample in a study of cytomegalovirus exposure and HLA in healthy donors. It was with 60 Vbeta and 13 Jbeta primers that the PCR ran. Profiling relied on immunoSEQ multiplex PCR, and the TCRdb table lists in-frame clones only, not all of them. The sample contains some 190,000 clones, roughly 80% of which appear only once. Sequencing was carried out using PBMCs. The receptor set was obtained from a girl under 18 in good health and CMV-seropositive.

The chain recombines TRBV27 with TRBJ1-1; TRBD1 agrees at 8 bases. V was clipped by 10 bases and J by 10 bases; unmatched bases: 11. Germline lookup yields CDR1 MNHEY and CDR2 SMNVEV (reference sequence). This CDR3 region has 12 residues. CDR3 sequence reads: CATRGQGVRAFF. CDR3 nucleotides: TGTGCCACCAGAGGACAGGGCGTCCGAGCTTTCTTT.

The chain uses TRBV30 and TRBJ1-1; 10 bases align to TRBD1. CDR3 length: 14 residues. V lost 5 bases and J lost 2; bases outside the gene matches: 5. Per the germline V gene, CDR1 is GTSNPN and CDR2 is SVGIG (reference sequence). For the CDR3, the DNA is TGTGCCTGGGGAGGGACAGGGGCTAACACTGAAGCTTTCTTT. This encodes CAWGGTGANTEAFF.

This clone occurred a few times. The rearrangement joins TRBV5-1 to TRBJ2-3; TRBD2 agrees at 7 bases. Per germline, CDR1 SGHRS and CDR2 YFSETQ. This CDR3 is 17 amino acids long. The trim removed 0 bases at V and 3 bases at J, leaving 10 bases unmatched. CDR3 sequence reads: CASSLAAREGTTDTQYF. In DNA, the CDR3 is TGCGCCAGCAGCTTGGCAGCGAGGGAGGGGACGACAGATACGCAGTATTTT.

This chain uses TRBV19 with TRBJ2-3; 13 bases map to TRBD2. Germline V CDR1 and CDR2: LNHDA, SQIVND (reference sequence). J gave up 2 bases and V 6 bases, and 5 bases lay outside the gene matches. There are 16 residues in the CDR3. CDR3 nucleotide sequence: TGTGCCAGTAGGGAGACTAGCGGGAGGTCCACAGATACGCAGTATTTT. Protein product: CASRETSGRSTDTQYF.

The chain employs TRBV13 and TRBJ2-3; the D gene is possibly TRBD2 (6 bases). The CDR3 runs 12 residues. Trimming stripped 5 bases from V and 6 bases from J, with 9 bases between. Germline CDR1 is PRHDT and CDR2 is FYEKMQ (reference sequence). The CDR3 DNA follows: TGTGCCAGCAGCCTCCGGGAGGATACGCAGTATTTT. Translated: CASSLREDTQYF.

This chain joins TRBV5-1 and TRBJ1-3; D may be TRBD1 (5 bases). Between the trimmed V and J ends, which lost 4 bases and 3 bases, there was a span of 8 bases. This CDR3 region has 13 residues. The germline V gene has CDR1 SGHRS and CDR2 YFSETQ. CDR3 coding DNA: TGCGCCAGCAGCCCAGGGCATGGAAACACCATATATTTT. Its protein is CASSPGHGNTIYF.

The rearrangement links TRBV5-1 to TRBJ1-5, with D maybe TRBD1 (5 bases). Trimming removed 5 bases at V and 0 bases at J, with 12 bases between. Germline CDR1 SGHRS, CDR2 YFSETQ. The CDR3 is 15 residues long. The CDR3 bases are TGCGCCAGCAGACCGGGGGTCGATAGCAATCAGCCCCAGCATTTT. Protein sequence: CASRPGVDSNQPQHF. Full variable domain (missing parts from reference TRBV5-1 and TRBJ1-5): KAGVTQTPRYLIKTRGQQVTLSCSPISGHRSVSWYQQTPGQGLQFLFEYFSETQRNKGNFPGRFSGRQFSNSRSEMNVSTLELGDSALYLCASRPGVDSNQPQHFGDGTRLSIL.

The sample holds one count of this clone. The chain has TRBV28 and TRBJ1-4; no clear D. Germline-derived CDR1 and CDR2 are MDHEN and SYDVKM. This CDR3 has 15 residues. V lost 1 base to trimming and J lost 10 bases, with 16 bases between them. The CDR3 DNA reads TGTGCCAGCAGTTTATCCAAAACATCCAGTGGAAAACTGTTTTTT. Its translation: CASSLSKTSSGKLFF.

This clone was seen a few times. The gene calls are TRBV18 and TRBJ2-1, with 9 bases matching TRBD2. Per the germline V gene, CDR1 is KGHSH and CDR2 is LQKENI. The J segment lost 2 bases and the V segment lost 2 bases, leaving 1 base of the junction unmatched. This CDR3 is 15 amino acids long. The CDR3 coding sequence is TGTGCCAGCTCACCAAAGCGGGAGGCCTACAATGAGCAGTTCTTC. Its protein product is CASSPKREAYNEQFF.

This chain uses TRBV5-1 with TRBJ2-5; 7 bases line up with TRBD1. There are 15 residues in the CDR3. V was pared by 4 bases and J by 2 bases, with 8 bases of the junction left unmatched. Germline V lookup: CDR1 SGHRS, CDR2 YFSETQ. The CDR3 bases are TGCGCCAGCAGCCGAGGACAGGTTTCACAAGAGACCCAGTACTTC. It codes for CASSRGQVSQETQYF.

The J gene is TRBJ2-6, the V gene TRBV7-2; no clear D gene. Trimming stripped 7 bases from V and 0 bases from J, with 4 bases between. Per the germline V gene, CDR1 is SGHTA and CDR2 is FQGNSA. The CDR3 loop spans 13 amino acids. The CDR3 region is CASTNSGANVLTF. CDR3 coding DNA: TGTGCCAGCACCAACTCTGGGGCCAACGTCCTGACTTTC.

In its sample, this clone was seen a few times. The V and J genes are TRBV27 and TRBJ1-1; a weak D match, TRBD1 (6 bases). From germline, CDR1 is MNHEY and CDR2 SMNVEV (reference sequence). Trimming pared 2 bases from V and 4 bases from J, leaving 14 bases between. This CDR3 comprises 15 residues. The CDR3 is CASSLRAGVVTEAFF. DNA of the CDR3: TGTGCCAGCAGTTTAAGGGCAGGGGTGGTCACTGAAGCTTTCTTT.

This chain uses TRBV7-2 with TRBJ1-1; 7 bases line up with TRBD1. The CDR3 loop spans 14 amino acids. Germline CDR1 SGHTA, CDR2 FQGNSA. The trim removed 2 bases at V and 5 bases at J, leaving 5 bases unmatched. This CDR3 is CASSLSGGSTEAFF. In DNA form, the CDR3 reads TGTGCCAGCAGCTTATCAGGGGGAAGTACTGAAGCTTTCTTT.

The rearrangement links TRBV5-1 to TRBJ1-6; D gene uncertain. Trimming left V 3 bases short and J 1 base short, with 5 bases between. Germline CDR1 SGHRS, CDR2 YFSETQ. There are 14 residues in the CDR3. CDR3 DNA sequence: TGCGCCAGCAGCTCGGGATCCTATAATTCACCCCTCCACTTT. Translating it yields CASSSGSYNSPLHF.

The CDR3: CASSLSAGVKSYGYTF. The CDR3 coding sequence is TGTGCCAGCAGTTTATCGGCGGGGGTTAAAAGCTATGGCTACACCTTC. The rearrangement joins TRBV27 to TRBJ1-2, with a tentative D call TRBD1 (5 bases). Germline V gene lookup returns CDR1 MNHEY and CDR2 SMNVEV (reference sequence). The CDR3 consists of 16 residues. Trimming stripped 0 bases from V and 4 bases from J, with 15 bases between.

V gene TRBV27 combines with J gene TRBJ1-2, with 7 bases aligning to TRBD1. Germline V gene lookup returns CDR1 MNHEY and CDR2 SMNVEV (reference sequence). The CDR3 consists of 16 residues. V lost 3 bases to trimming and J lost 7 bases; unmatched junction nucleotides: 14. CDR3 in amino acids: CASSFMGAGGIGGYTF. The CDR3 DNA reads as TGTGCCAGCAGTTTCATGGGGGCAGGGGGAATTGGTGGCTACACCTTC.

The chain employs TRBV7-9 and TRBJ2-1; TRBD1 matches 8 bases. The V gene's germline CDR1 is SEHNR and CDR2 FQNEAQ (reference sequence). The CDR3 runs 16 residues. Losses at the gene ends were 4 bases for V and 4 bases for J; bases not matched to a gene: 9. CDR3 loop: CASSWPPGQVYNEQFF. In nucleotides, the CDR3 is TGTGCCAGCAGCTGGCCCCCGGGACAGGTTTACAATGAGCAGTTCTTC.

J is TRBJ2-7 and V is TRBV6-1, with a tentative D call TRBD2 (5 bases). V lost 2 bases and J 7 bases, leaving 18 bases between the germline ends. CDR1 is MNHNS, CDR2 SASEGT, per germline. CDR3 size: 15 residues. The CDR3 region has the DNA TGTGCCAGCAGTGAAAATCGGCAGCGGTCGTGGGAGCAGTACTTC. As protein: CASSENRQRSWEQYF.

The gene calls are TRBV29-1 and TRBJ2-7, with D unclear. V was trimmed by 2 bases and J by 4 bases, leaving 12 bases between them. CDR3 length: 13 amino acids. In germline, CDR1 is SQVTM, CDR2 ANQGSEA. The CDR3 reads CSVEFRGEYEQYF. The DNA of the CDR3 is TGCAGCGTTGAATTCCGAGGAGAGTACGAGCAGTACTTC.

The V and J genes are TRBV7-7 and TRBJ2-5; D might be TRBD1 (6 bases). Trimming left V 5 bases short and J 5 bases short, with 9 bases between. Germline CDR1 and CDR2: SSHAT and FNYEAQ (reference sequence). This CDR3 comprises 12 residues. The CDR3 sequence: CASSRRGETQYF. The DNA for the CDR3 is TGTGCCAGCAGCCGCAGGGGCGAGACCCAGTACTTC.

The sample holds a few counts of this clone. V is TRBV15 and J is TRBJ2-7; TRBD2 aligns across 8 bases. Germline CDR1 and CDR2: LNHNV and YYDKDF (reference sequence). After removal of 5 bases from V and 7 bases from J, the junction contained 4 bases not matched to a gene. This CDR3 has 12 residues. CDR3 residues: CATSSIAGEQYF. CDR3 in DNA: TGTGCCACCAGCTCAATAGCGGGAGAGCAGTACTTC.

The V call is TRBV19, the J call TRBJ2-5; D remains ambiguous. CDR3 length: 13 residues. Per the germline V gene, CDR1 is LNHDA and CDR2 is SQIVND (reference sequence). V was pared by 5 bases and J by 0 bases, with 7 bases between. CDR3 protein: CASSSQYQETQYF. Written as DNA, the CDR3 is TGTGCCAGTAGTTCCCAGTACCAAGAGACCCAGTACTTC.

The chain recombines TRBV7-6 with TRBJ2-5; D is unresolved. Looked up from germline, CDR1 is SGHVS and CDR2 is FNYEAQ. This CDR3 has 18 amino acids. Trimming shortened V by 2 bases and J by 2 bases, and 21 bases separated the two germline ends. CDR3 sequence reads: CASSLRRRSIGVQETQYF. The CDR3 DNA reads TGTGCCAGCAGCTTAAGGCGGCGTAGCATTGGAGTTCAAGAGACCCAGTACTTC.

This chain connects TRBV19 to TRBJ2-3; D gene ambiguous. V was cut by 1 base and J by 8 bases, with 13 bases left in between. The CDR3 covers 14 residues. CDR1 is LNHDA and CDR2 is SQIVND in the germline V gene (reference sequence). In DNA form, the CDR3 reads TGTGCCAGTAGTATAGGGGCCCCTCATCCTACGCAGTATTTT. It encodes CASSIGAPHPTQYF.

The genes are TRBV6-5 and TRBJ1-4; no firm D call. The CDR3 runs 13 residues. Germline CDR1 and CDR2: MNHEY and SVGAGI. Trimming took 6 bases from V and 6 from J, leaving 11 bases between them. The CDR3, as DNA: TGTGCCAGCAGCAACGGGAAGTATGAAAAACTGTTTTTT. Its translation is CASSNGKYEKLFF.

Here the CDR3 DNA reads TGTGCCAGCAGCCGTTCCGGGACTAGCGGGATAAGCTCCTACAATGAGCAGTTCTTC. This translates into CASSRSGTSGISSYNEQFF. The V gene is TRBV5-5, the J gene TRBJ2-1, with 13 bases identical to TRBD2. V was pared by 4 bases and J by 0 bases, with 10 bases of the junction left unmatched. Germline V lookup: CDR1 SGHKS, CDR2 YYEKEE (reference sequence). This CDR3 is built from 19 residues.

The chain carries TRBV18 and TRBJ1-4; tentatively, D is TRBD1 (6 bases). The CDR3 has 15 amino acids. The germline V and J ends were trimmed by 3 bases and 0 bases, with 8 bases remaining between them. Germline values: CDR1 KGHSH, CDR2 LQKENI. The CDR3 nucleotides are TGTGCCAGCTCACCGCCAGGGGCAACTAATGAAAAACTGTTTTTT. Translation gives CASSPPGATNEKLFF.